This passage covers 17 T cell receptor beta chains from one sample sequenced in a study of long-term antiretroviral therapy in people with HIV (dated by TCRdb to the early 2020s). The immunoSEQ hsTCRB v3.0 assay was used at survey level resolution to sequence the TRB variable region. TCRdb obtained this table from immuneACCESS and retained in-frame rearrangements with V and J assigned. These tables miss some clones; where compared with another copy, unresolved V genes account for less than half of the shortfall, and the remainder is unexplained. The sample data list 27,000 or so clones, and 70% to 90% of these were observed just once. The ten largest make up 8.8% of the sample. The sample consisted of unsorted PBMCs, taken 4.8 to 5 years after starting antiretroviral therapy. The receptors stem from a man between 35 and 55 years old with HIV.

The chain couples TRBV9 to TRBJ2-1; D call uncertain. The CDR3 contains 15 residues. From germline, CDR1 is SGDLS and CDR2 YYNGEE. Trimming removed 0 bases at V and 8 bases at J, with 15 bases between. The CDR3 DNA reads TGTGCCAGCAGCGTAGCTACCCTTGGGCAGGATGAGCAGTTCTTC. It is translated as CASSVATLGQDEQFF.

In DNA, the CDR3 is TGCAGCGTCCGGGGCGCAGGAGGGAATGAAAAACTGTTTTTT. Amino acids: CSVRGAGGNEKLFF. V gene TRBV29-1 combines with J gene TRBJ1-4; D might be TRBD1 (5 bases). This CDR3 region has 14 residues. Germline V gene lookup returns CDR1 SQVTM and CDR2 ANQGSEA. With 6 bases removed from V and 5 bases from J, the gap between germline ends came to 16 bases.

The rearrangement uses TRBV5-1 and TRBJ2-5, with TRBD2 matching 13 bases. With 4 bases clipped from V and 4 bases from J, the junction kept 7 bases outside the gene matches. Germline V CDR1 and CDR2: SGHRS, YFSETQ. This CDR3 region has 16 residues. As DNA, the CDR3 is TGCGCCAGCAGCCTGGGACTAGCGGGGAGTGCAGAGACCCAGTACTTC. Encoded protein: CASSLGLAGSAETQYF.

The table lists this clone with a few counts. This chain joins TRBV19 and TRBJ2-1; perhaps TRBD1 as D (5 bases). Deletions cut 4 bases from V and 5 bases from J, with 21 bases between. Germline V lookup: CDR1 LNHDA, CDR2 SQIVND (reference sequence). CDR3 length: 17 amino acids. CDR3: CASSTRGQAQRDNEQFF. Here the CDR3 DNA reads TGTGCCAGTAGTACCCGAGGACAAGCCCAGAGAGACAATGAGCAGTTCTTC.

V and J are TRBV18 and TRBJ2-3; D unclear. With 1 base removed from V and 0 bases from J, the gap between germline ends came to 8 bases. This CDR3 is 15 amino acids long. The V gene's germline CDR1 is KGHSH and CDR2 LQKENI. The CDR3 reads CASSPQRSSTDTQYF. In nucleotides, the CDR3 is TGTGCCAGCTCACCACAGAGGTCTAGCACAGATACGCAGTATTTT. Looking up the rest from reference TRBV18 and TRBJ2-3 gives the full variable domain: NAGVMQNPRHLVRRRGQEARLRCSPMKGHSHVYWYRQLPEEGLKFMVYLQKENIIDESGMPKERFSAEFPKEGPSILRIQQVVRGDSAAYFCASSPQRSSTDTQYFGPGTRLTVL.

V gene TRBV28 combines with J gene TRBJ1-1; D gene unclear. Germline V lookup: CDR1 MDHEN, CDR2 SYDVKM. The CDR3 has 13 amino acids. With 8 bases removed from V and 1 base from J, the gap between germline ends came to 11 bases. CDR3 sequence reads: CASGRRPNTEAFF. For the CDR3, the DNA is TGTGCCAGCGGGCGGCGGCCGAACACTGAAGCTTTCTTT.

This rearrangement joins TRBV5-6 to TRBJ2-5; D is unclear. The CDR3 has 12 residues. V was pared by 0 bases and J by 4 bases, with 4 bases between. Germline V CDR1 and CDR2: SGHDT, YYEEEE. The chain's CDR3 is CASSLGRETQYF. The CDR3 DNA reads TGTGCCAGCAGCTTGGGCCGAGAGACCCAGTACTTC.

This clone was seen a few times. The V and J genes are TRBV15 and TRBJ2-7; D uncertain. Germline V gene sequence: CDR1 LNHNV, CDR2 YYDKDF (reference sequence). This CDR3 is built from 15 residues. The ends were cut back, 5 bases at V and 1 base at J, with 15 bases in the middle. CDR3 protein: CATSLAAGDSYEQYF. The CDR3 DNA reads as TGTGCCACCAGCCTGGCGGCAGGTGATTCCTACGAGCAGTACTTC.

V usage is TRBV7-8 and J usage is TRBJ1-3, with 8 bases matching TRBD1. The germline CDR1 and CDR2 sequences are SGHVS and FQNEAQ. This CDR3 spans 14 amino acids. Trimming took 7 bases from V and 7 from J; bases not matched to a gene: 9. In DNA form, the CDR3 reads TGTGCCAGCATTTCAGGGGGCTCTCAGAACACCATATATTTT. Its protein product is CASISGGSQNTIYF.

The gene calls are TRBV10-3 and TRBJ2-7; possible D gene TRBD2, 6 bases. The germline gives CDR1 ENHRY, CDR2 SYGVKD. V lost 6 bases and J lost 4, with 16 bases in between. The CDR3 runs 14 residues. CDR3 DNA: TGTGCCATCAGAGGGACTGATTCGGCTTACGAGCAGTACTTC. Protein sequence: CAIRGTDSAYEQYF.

The chain couples TRBV29-1 to TRBJ2-2, with D possibly being TRBD1 (5 bases). Per germline, CDR1 SQVTM and CDR2 ANQGSEA. This CDR3 has 14 amino acids. V lost 3 bases and J lost 4, with 12 bases in between. CDR3 sequence reads: CSVDRWQGTGELFF. In nucleotides, the CDR3 is TGCAGCGTTGATAGGTGGCAGGGCACCGGGGAGCTGTTTTTT.

The chain is built from TRBV5-4 and TRBJ1-5, with D tentatively TRBD1 (6 bases). V shed 3 bases and J shed 7 bases, with 11 bases lying between them. CDR1 SGHNT and CDR2 YYREEE come from the germline V gene (reference sequence). CDR3 size: 13 residues. This CDR3 is CASSWGQGQPQHF. In nucleotides, the CDR3 is TGTGCCAGCAGCTGGGGACAAGGGCAGCCCCAGCATTTT. Looking up the rest from reference TRBV5-4 and TRBJ1-5 gives the full variable domain: ETGVTQSPTHLIKTRGQQVTLRCSSQSGHNTVSWYQQALGQGPQFIFQYYREEENGRGNFPPRFSGLQFPNYSSELNVNALELDDSALYLCASSWGQGQPQHFGDGTRLSIL.

The J gene is TRBJ1-5, the V gene TRBV12-2. TRBV12-2 is annotated as a pseudogene. The CDR3 is 12 residues long. The CDR3 region is CASRHLSEPQHF. For the CDR3, the DNA is TGTGCAAGTCGCCATTTGAGTGAGCCCCAGCATTTT.

This sequence joins TRBV7-2 and TRBJ2-2; D not certain. This CDR3 is built from 14 residues. V shed 1 base and J shed 8 bases, with 11 bases lying between them. Germline lookup yields CDR1 SGHTA and CDR2 FQGNSA. DNA of the CDR3: TGTGCCAGCAGCTTAGTGGCCGATGTGGGGGAGCTGTTTTTT. Its translation is CASSLVADVGELFF.

The genes are TRBV7-2 and TRBJ2-7; 15 positions match TRBD2. This CDR3 has 14 amino acids. The germline CDR1 and CDR2 sequences are SGHTA and FQGNSA. J gave up 6 bases and V 4 bases, and 1 base lay outside the gene matches. The CDR3, as DNA: TGTGCCAGCAGCTCGGGACTAGCGGGAGGCGAGCAGTACTTC. Protein sequence: CASSSGLAGGEQYF.

The chain is built from TRBV5-1 and TRBJ2-2; D might be TRBD2 (6 bases). The CDR3 contains 15 residues. CDR1 and CDR2 (germline): SGHRS, YFSETQ. Trimming cost V 4 bases and J 4 bases, with 14 bases left between them. CDR3 nucleotides: TGCGCCAGCAGCGGCGGGATGGTGGGCACCGGGGAGCTGTTTTTT. It specifies CASSGGMVGTGELFF. The variable domain in full, completed from reference TRBV5-1 and TRBJ2-2, reads KAGVTQTPRYLIKTRGQQVTLSCSPISGHRSVSWYQQTPGQGLQFLFEYFSETQRNKGNFPGRFSGRQFSNSRSEMNVSTLELGDSALYLCASSGGMVGTGELFFGEGSRLTVL.

The rearrangement joins TRBV10-3 to TRBJ1-1, with TRBD1 matching 7 bases. This CDR3 contains 14 residues. Trimming removed 7 bases from V and 0 bases from J; junction bases left unmatched: 5. Per germline, CDR1 ENHRY and CDR2 SYGVKD. The chain's CDR3 is CAIKWDSMNTEAFF. CDR3 coding DNA: TGTGCCATCAAATGGGACAGCATGAACACTGAAGCTTTCTTT.